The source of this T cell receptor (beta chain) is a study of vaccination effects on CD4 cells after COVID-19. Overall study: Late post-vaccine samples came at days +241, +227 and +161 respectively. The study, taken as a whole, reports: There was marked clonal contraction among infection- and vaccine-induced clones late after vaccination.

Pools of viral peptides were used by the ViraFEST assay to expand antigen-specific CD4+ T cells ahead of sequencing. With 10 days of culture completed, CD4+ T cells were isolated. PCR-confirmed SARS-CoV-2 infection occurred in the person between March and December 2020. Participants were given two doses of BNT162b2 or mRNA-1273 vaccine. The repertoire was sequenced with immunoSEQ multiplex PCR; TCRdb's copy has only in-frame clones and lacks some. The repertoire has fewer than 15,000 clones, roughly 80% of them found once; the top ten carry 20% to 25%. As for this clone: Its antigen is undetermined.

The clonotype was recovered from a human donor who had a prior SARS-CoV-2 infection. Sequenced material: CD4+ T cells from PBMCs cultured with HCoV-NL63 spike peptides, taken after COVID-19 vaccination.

In DNA, the CDR3 is TGCGCCAGCAGAGTGGGGTCCTTCGAGGGGGGCCAGGGAGATACGCAGTATTTT. Its protein is CASRVGSFEGGQGDTQYF. The V and J genes are TRBV5-1 and TRBJ2-3; D tentatively fits TRBD1 or TRBD2 (6 bases each). Germline assignment: CDR1 SGHRS and CDR2 YFSETQ. V was shortened by 5 bases and J by 5 bases, with 27 bases between the two germline ends. This CDR3 spans 18 amino acids.